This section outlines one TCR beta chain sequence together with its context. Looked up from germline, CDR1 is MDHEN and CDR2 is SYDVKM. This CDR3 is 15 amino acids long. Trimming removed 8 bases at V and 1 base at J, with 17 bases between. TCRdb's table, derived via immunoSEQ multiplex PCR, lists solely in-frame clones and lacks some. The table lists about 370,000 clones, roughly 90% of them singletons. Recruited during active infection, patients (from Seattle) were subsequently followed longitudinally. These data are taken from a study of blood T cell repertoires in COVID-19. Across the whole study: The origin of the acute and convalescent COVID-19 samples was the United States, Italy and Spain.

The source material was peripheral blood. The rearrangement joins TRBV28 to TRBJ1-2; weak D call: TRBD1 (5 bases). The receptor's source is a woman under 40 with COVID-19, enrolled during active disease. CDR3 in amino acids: CASRWGSSGNYGYTF. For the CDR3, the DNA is TGTGCCAGCCGGTGGGGCTCCTCCGGTAACTATGGCTACACCTTC.